The 22 T cell receptor beta chains reported below all come from one sample, sequenced in a study of blood T cell repertoires in COVID-19 (dated by TCRdb to 2020 to 2021). Library creation used the immunoSEQ multiplex PCR assay. Entries here come from immuneACCESS through TCRdb and include only in-frame sequences with V and J called. Some clones fail to appear in such tables; in the studies checked, an unresolved V gene covers under half of the shortfall, and the cause of the remainder is unknown. Within this sample are some 340,000 clones, with around 83% of them counted one time only. The ten largest make up about 5.4% of the sample. Material: PBMCs or T cells enriched from blood (not recorded which). These receptors were collected from a woman between 50 and 59 years old who had recovered from COVID-19.

On this clone itself: The same CDR3 can be traced to other DNA sequences in this sample. V is TRBV5-1 and J is TRBJ1-1; D not resolved. This CDR3 region has 13 residues. Trimming took 2 bases from V and 1 from J, leaving 6 bases between them. CDR1 and CDR2 from the germline V gene are SGHRS and YFSETQ. The CDR3 sequence: CASSLQTNTEAFF. In DNA, the CDR3 is TGCGCCAGCAGCTTACAGACGAACACTGAAGCTTTCTTT.

This clone was seen more than once but under ten times. The rearrangement joins TRBV7-2 to TRBJ1-3; TRBD1 might be the D (5 bases). Trimming left V 5 bases short and J 2 bases short, with 13 bases between. Germline assignment: CDR1 SGHTA and CDR2 FQGNSA. The CDR3 length is 15 residues. The CDR3 nucleotides are TGTGCCAGCAGCAATAACAGGCCCCCTGGAAACACCATATATTTT. This codes for CASSNNRPPGNTIYF.

The chain has TRBV7-3 and TRBJ2-1; 11 nucleotides match TRBD2. V trimming: 5 bases; J trimming: 4 bases; junction bases outside the gene matches: 4. Germline loops: CDR1 SGHTA, CDR2 FQGTGA. CDR3 size: 15 residues. In DNA form, the CDR3 reads TGTGCCAGCAGCCCCCTAGCGGGAGGTTACAATGAGCAGTTCTTC. Its protein is CASSPLAGGYNEQFF.

The V and J genes are TRBV30 and TRBJ1-2; 12 nucleotides agree with TRBD1. CDR1 is GTSNPN and CDR2 is SVGIG in the germline V gene (reference sequence). The CDR3 extends over 17 amino acids. V was pared by 1 base and J by 2 bases, with 8 bases of the junction left unmatched. The CDR3, as DNA: TGTGCCTGGAGTGCCCCGGGACAGGGGGCTCTAAACTATGGCTACACCTTC. Protein: CAWSAPGQGALNYGYTF.

This CDR3 reads CASSLAGEDHTIYF. The CDR3, as DNA: TGTGCCAGCAGTTTAGCAGGGGAAGATCACACCATATATTTT. The chain links TRBV27 to TRBJ1-3; D may be TRBD1 (6 bases). The germline V and J ends were trimmed by 2 bases and 8 bases, with 13 bases remaining between them. Germline assignment: CDR1 MNHEY and CDR2 SMNVEV (reference sequence). The length of the CDR3 is 14 residues.

Turning to this clone: Other DNA sequences in this sample translate to the same CDR3. This chain uses TRBV18 with TRBJ1-2, with D possibly matching TRBD1 (5 bases). The CDR3 consists of 13 residues. Germline-derived CDR1 and CDR2 are KGHSH and LQKENI. The V end lost 3 bases, the J end lost 2 bases, and 7 bases lay between the germline ends. This CDR3 reads CASSPGGNYGYTF. Written as DNA, the CDR3 is TGTGCCAGCTCACCGGGGGGAAACTATGGCTACACCTTC.

This clone was counted only a few times. The chain recombines TRBV5-4 with TRBJ1-1; no firm D call. The CDR3 contains 13 residues. Looked up from germline, CDR1 is SGHNT and CDR2 is YYREEE (reference sequence). Trimming shortened V by 0 bases and J by 5 bases, and 8 bases separated the two germline ends. Here the CDR3 DNA reads TGTGCCAGCAGCTTGGAATTGAGTACTGAAGCTTTCTTT. Protein product: CASSLELSTEAFF.

The rearrangement uses TRBV2 and TRBJ1-6, with 8 positions matching TRBD1. The CDR3 runs to 14 residues. Germline loops: CDR1 SNHLY, CDR2 FYNNEI. V lost 5 bases and J lost 7; bases outside the gene matches: 4. The CDR3 DNA reads TGTGCCAGCAGTCTGGGACAGGAAAATTCACCCCTCCACTTT. This translates into CASSLGQENSPLHF. The full variable domain, completed using reference TRBV2 and TRBJ1-6, is EPEVTQTPSHQVTQMGQEVILRCVPISNHLYFYWYRQILGQKVEFLVSFYNNEISEKSEIFDDQFSVERPDGSNFTLKIRSTKLEDSAMYFCASSLGQENSPLHFGNGTRLTVT.

V gene TRBV9 combines with J gene TRBJ2-5, with 14 bases fitting TRBD2. In germline, CDR1 is SGDLS, CDR2 YYNGEE. The V and J ends lost 3 bases and 5 bases, in that order; junction bases with no gene match: 3. There are 15 residues in the CDR3. The CDR3 spells CASSATSGGVETQYF. CDR3 nucleotide sequence: TGTGCCAGCAGCGCGACTAGCGGGGGGGTCGAGACCCAGTACTTC.

The J gene is TRBJ2-7, the V gene TRBV27; 8 nucleotides line up with TRBD1. This CDR3 spans 13 amino acids. CDR1 and CDR2 (germline): MNHEY, SMNVEV (reference sequence). Trimming removed 5 bases from V and 4 bases from J; junction bases left unmatched: 4. This CDR3 reads CASSTRTGYEQYF. In DNA form, the CDR3 reads TGTGCCAGCAGTACACGGACAGGGTACGAGCAGTACTTC.

Only one count was recorded for this clone. The rearrangement links TRBV4-1 to TRBJ2-3, with 12 bases aligning to TRBD2. V lost 5 bases to trimming and J lost 6 bases; unmatched junction nucleotides: 9. Germline V CDR1 and CDR2: MGHRA, YSYEKL. CDR3 length: 16 amino acids. The CDR3: CASSYGTSGPVDTQYF. CDR3 coding DNA: TGCGCCAGCAGCTACGGGACTAGCGGGCCCGTGGATACGCAGTATTTT.

This clone was counted only a few times. Additional DNA sequences in this sample encode the identical CDR3. The rearrangement links TRBV5-4 to TRBJ2-5; 7 nucleotides align to TRBD2. Germline CDR1 reads SGHNT; CDR2 reads YYREEE (reference sequence). The CDR3 has 13 amino acids. The ends lost 5 bases at V and 4 bases at J; junction bases unmatched: 5. For the CDR3, the DNA is TGTGCCAGCAGTCCAACTAGCGCAGAGACCCAGTACTTC. Translated, it gives CASSPTSAETQYF.

This clone has just a few counts. The sample has other DNA sequences that encode this CDR3 too. The chain couples TRBV6-1 to TRBJ1-4; D gene ambiguous. The germline V gene has CDR1 MNHNS and CDR2 SASEGT. The CDR3 is 12 residues long. The ends were cut back, 0 bases at V and 8 bases at J, with 4 bases in the middle. The CDR3 region has the DNA TGTGCCAGCAGTGAAGCGCGGGAAAAACTGTTTTTT. Its protein product is CASSEAREKLFF.

This chain joins TRBV5-1 and TRBJ1-2; tentative D call: TRBD1 (6 bases). The CDR3 is made up of 14 amino acids. Germline V gene data show CDR1 as SGHRS and CDR2 as YFSETQ. Trimming took off 6 bases at V and 5 bases at J, with 17 bases between the two ends. The CDR3 here is CASTYRDNIYGYTF. The CDR3 DNA reads as TGCGCCAGCACCTACCGGGACAACATATATGGCTACACCTTC.

This clone was seen a few times. The chain couples TRBV7-2 to TRBJ1-1; a possible D gene is TRBD1 (6 bases). Trimming removed 2 bases at V and 10 bases at J, with 11 bases between. The length of the CDR3 is 12 residues. Germline loops: CDR1 SGHTA, CDR2 FQGNSA. In DNA form, the CDR3 reads TGTGCCAGCAGCTTAAACAGGGTTGCAGCTTTCTTT. As protein: CASSLNRVAAFF. Together with reference TRBV7-2 and TRBJ1-1, the CDR3 gives the full variable domain: GAGVSQSPSNKVTEKGKDVELRCDPISGHTALYWYRQSLGQGLEFLIYFQGNSAPDKSGLPSDRFSAERTGGSVSTLTIQRTQQEDSAVYLCASSLNRVAAFFGQGTRLTVV.

This chain joins TRBV7-2 and TRBJ2-1; D perhaps matches TRBD2 (5 bases). CDR1 is SGHTA, CDR2 FQGNSA, per germline. This CDR3 comprises 14 residues. V was trimmed by 5 bases and J by 4 bases, leaving 12 bases between them. The DNA for the CDR3 is TGTGCCAGCAGCGCAAGGACTGCTTACAATGAGCAGTTCTTC. Translation gives CASSARTAYNEQFF.

The chain links TRBV2 to TRBJ1-2, with D unresolved. The CDR3 consists of 12 residues. The V gene's germline CDR1 is SNHLY and CDR2 FYNNEI. Trimming took off 7 bases at V and 5 bases at J, with 11 bases between the two ends. The CDR3 reads CASTSTEYGYTF. The DNA of the CDR3 is TGTGCCAGCACCTCGACGGAGTATGGCTACACCTTC.

The chain is built from TRBV19 and TRBJ2-1; 9 nucleotides align to TRBD2. Looked up from germline, CDR1 is LNHDA and CDR2 is SQIVND (reference sequence). The CDR3 is 16 residues long. V was pared by 1 base and J by 2 bases, with 3 bases of the junction left unmatched. The CDR3 region is CASSIGGRAAYNEQFF. The DNA for the CDR3 is TGTGCCAGTAGTATAGGCGGGAGGGCCGCCTACAATGAGCAGTTCTTC. The full variable domain, completed using reference TRBV19 and TRBJ2-1, is DGGITQSPKYLFRKEGQNVTLSCEQNLNHDAMYWYRQDPGQGLRLIYYSQIVNDFQKGDIAEGYSVSREKKESFPLTVTSAQKNPTAFYLCASSIGGRAAYNEQFFGPGTRLTVL.

For this clone: The same CDR3 arises from other DNA sequences in this sample as well. This chain links TRBV12-3 or TRBV12-4 with TRBJ1-2; 8 nucleotides match TRBD1. The CDR3 covers 13 residues. With V trimmed by 5 bases and J by 5 bases, 4 bases remained unmatched. The CDR3: CASSQDRVYGYTF. In DNA, the CDR3 is TGTGCCAGCAGTCAGGACAGGGTATATGGCTACACCTTC.

This chain joins TRBV23-1 and TRBJ2-2, with a weak D call TRBD1 (5 bases). TRBV23-1 is an ORF, with its function uncertain. The V and J ends lost 3 bases and 4 bases respectively, with 18 bases between them. The CDR3 totals 17 residues. The CDR3, as DNA: TGCGCCAGCAGTCATGCTACCTTGGGGCCGGGCACCGGGGAGCTGTTTTTT. Amino acid sequence: CASSHATLGPGTGELFF.

The J gene is TRBJ1-2, the V gene TRBV30; TRBD1 agrees at 7 bases. Germline V gene lookup returns CDR1 GTSNPN and CDR2 SVGIG (reference sequence). V dropped 5 bases and J dropped 3; count of bases not matched to a gene: 6. The CDR3 consists of 13 residues. The DNA for the CDR3 is TGTGCCTGGGGGGGAACAGGGGACTATGGCTACACCTTC. Translation gives CAWGGTGDYGYTF.

The gene calls are TRBV5-1 and TRBJ2-7, with D perhaps matching TRBD1 (5 bases). Trimming cost V 0 bases and J 3 bases, with 13 bases left between them. CDR3 length equals 15 residues. Germline-derived CDR1 and CDR2 are SGHRS and YFSETQ. The CDR3 is CASSLVAGQDYEQYF. Written as DNA, the CDR3 is TGCGCCAGCAGCTTGGTGGCAGGGCAGGACTACGAGCAGTACTTC.